One and the same sample provided the 10 T cell receptor beta chains below, sequenced in a study of blood T cell repertoires in COVID-19. The repertoire was sequenced with immunoSEQ multiplex PCR; TCRdb's copy has only in-frame clones and lacks some. Of 350,000 or so clones detected, about 86% appear once; the ten largest clones hold approximately 4%. What was sequenced was PBMCs or T cells enriched from blood (not recorded which). The receptors derive from a woman in her thirties or forties with acute COVID-19.

This rearrangement joins TRBV28 to TRBJ1-5; TRBD1 is a possible D gene (5 bases). Germline V gene lookup returns CDR1 MDHEN and CDR2 SYDVKM. Deletions cut 2 bases from V and 4 bases from J, with 9 bases between. This CDR3 region has 14 residues. The chain's CDR3 is CASSLVDTNQPQHF. The CDR3 nucleotides are TGTGCCAGCAGTTTAGTGGACACGAATCAGCCCCAGCATTTT.

This clone was observed a few times. The chain joins TRBV10-3 to TRBJ2-1; 10 nucleotides align to TRBD1. Germline V gene lookup returns CDR1 ENHRY and CDR2 SYGVKD. This CDR3 has 16 residues. Trimming cost V 2 bases and J 4 bases; bases outside gene matches: 5. The CDR3 bases are TGTGCCATCAGTGAGGACAGGGGGCTATTGTACAATGAGCAGTTCTTC. This encodes CAISEDRGLLYNEQFF.

On this clone itself: Other nucleotide sequences in the sample specify the same CDR3. CDR3 sequence reads: CATSEPGGTQYF. The CDR3 nucleotides read TGTGCCACCAGTGAACCAGGGGGAACGCAGTATTTT. The rearrangement uses TRBV24-1 and TRBJ2-3, with TRBD1 matching over 7 bases. After removal of 4 bases from V and 9 bases from J, the junction contained 3 bases not matched to a gene. This CDR3 comprises 12 residues. In germline, CDR1 is KGHDR, CDR2 SFDVKD.

The chain couples TRBV9 to TRBJ1-6; possible D gene TRBD1, 6 bases. The V gene's germline CDR1 is SGDLS and CDR2 YYNGEE. V was pared by 4 bases and J by 15 bases, with 17 bases between. CDR3 length equals 13 residues. CDR3 DNA: TGTGCCAGCAGCCCAGGGGTACTCCCACTCCTCCACTTT. Residues: CASSPGVLPLLHF.

This clone was detected once. This chain joins TRBV27 and TRBJ2-1; 12 bases are a match to TRBD2. Germline CDR1 and CDR2: MNHEY and SMNVEV (reference sequence). With 5 bases clipped from V and 5 bases from J, the junction kept 7 bases outside the gene matches. CDR3 length equals 16 residues. The CDR3 DNA reads as TGTGCCAGCAGTCCGCGGACTAGCGGGACCGACAATGAGCAGTTCTTC. Its translation is CASSPRTSGTDNEQFF.

Note on this clone: This specimen includes other DNA sequences encoding the same CDR3. The chain has TRBV5-6 and TRBJ1-2; no reliable D call. Germline loops: CDR1 SGHDT, CDR2 YYEEEE. The CDR3 runs 13 residues. Trimming left V 1 base short and J 0 bases short, with 4 bases between. The DNA of the CDR3 is TGTGCCAGCAGCTTGCCTGCTAACTATGGCTACACCTTC. Protein product: CASSLPANYGYTF.

The chain couples TRBV15 to TRBJ2-1, with 8 positions matching TRBD2. Germline CDR1 reads LNHNV; CDR2 reads YYDKDF (reference sequence). The CDR3 contains 16 residues. Germline trimming cut 3 bases from V and 3 bases from J; bases unmatched to any gene: 7. The CDR3 spells CATSRTGGGSYNEQFF. In nucleotides, the CDR3 is TGTGCCACCAGCAGGACCGGGGGGGGTAGCTACAATGAGCAGTTCTTC.

V and J are TRBV5-1 and TRBJ1-6; possibly TRBD1 for D (6 bases). The V gene lost 0 bases and the J gene lost 8 bases, with 12 bases spanning the gap. Germline V gene sequence: CDR1 SGHRS, CDR2 YFSETQ. The CDR3 totals 15 residues. The CDR3 coding sequence is TGCGCCAGCAGCTTGGCTCAGGGGAACTATTCACCCCTCCACTTT. Its translation: CASSLAQGNYSPLHF.

The chain is built from TRBV5-6 and TRBJ2-7, with 7 bases identical to TRBD1. Germline V gene lookup returns CDR1 SGHDT and CDR2 YYEEEE. The CDR3 sequence is 15 residues long. Trimming cost V 4 bases and J 4 bases; bases outside gene matches: 11. CDR3 protein: CASSLPGTEPYEQYF. In DNA form, the CDR3 reads TGTGCCAGCAGCCTCCCGGGGACAGAGCCTTACGAGCAGTACTTC.

This clone occurred a few times. V gene TRBV18 combines with J gene TRBJ1-4, with no clear D. Germline CDR1 reads KGHSH; CDR2 reads LQKENI. This CDR3 spans 16 amino acids. The V and J ends lost 1 base and 0 bases respectively, with 9 bases between them. The CDR3 region has the DNA TGTGCCAGCTCACCACAAAATCTAGCAACTAATGAAAAACTGTTTTTT. It specifies CASSPQNLATNEKLFF.